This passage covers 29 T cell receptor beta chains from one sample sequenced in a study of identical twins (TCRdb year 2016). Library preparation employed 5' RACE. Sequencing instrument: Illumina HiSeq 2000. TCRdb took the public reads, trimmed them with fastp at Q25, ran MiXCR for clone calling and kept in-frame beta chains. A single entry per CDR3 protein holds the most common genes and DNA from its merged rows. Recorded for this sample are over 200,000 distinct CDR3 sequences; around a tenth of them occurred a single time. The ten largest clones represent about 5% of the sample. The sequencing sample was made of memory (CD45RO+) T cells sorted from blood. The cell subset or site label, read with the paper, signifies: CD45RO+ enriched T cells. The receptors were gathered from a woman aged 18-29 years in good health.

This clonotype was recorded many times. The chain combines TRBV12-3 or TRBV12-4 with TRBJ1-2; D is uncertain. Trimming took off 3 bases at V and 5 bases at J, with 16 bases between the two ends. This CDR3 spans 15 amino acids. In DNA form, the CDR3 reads TGTGCCAGCAGTTTGGGTCTGGGATCACCTTATGGCTACACCTTC. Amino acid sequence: CASSLGLGSPYGYTF.

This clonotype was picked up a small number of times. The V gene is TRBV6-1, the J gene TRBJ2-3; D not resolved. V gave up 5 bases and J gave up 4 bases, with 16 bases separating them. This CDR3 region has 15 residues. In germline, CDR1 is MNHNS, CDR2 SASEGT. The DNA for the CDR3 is TGTGCCAGCAGTCAGAGACCGTACTCCCCAGATACGCAGTATTTT. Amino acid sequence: CASSQRPYSPDTQYF.

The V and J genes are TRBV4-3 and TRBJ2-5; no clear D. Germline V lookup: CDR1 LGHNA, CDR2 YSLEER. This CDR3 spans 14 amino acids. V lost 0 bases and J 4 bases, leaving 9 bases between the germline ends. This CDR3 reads CASSQEPGRETQYF. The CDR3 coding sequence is TGCGCCAGCAGCCAAGAACCGGGCCGAGAGACCCAGTACTTC.

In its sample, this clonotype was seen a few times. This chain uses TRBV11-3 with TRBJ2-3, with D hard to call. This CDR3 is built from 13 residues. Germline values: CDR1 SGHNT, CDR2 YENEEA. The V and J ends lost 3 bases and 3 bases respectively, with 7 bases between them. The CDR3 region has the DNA TGTGCCAGCAGCTTTGCTAGAACAGATACGCAGTATTTT. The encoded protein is CASSFARTDTQYF.

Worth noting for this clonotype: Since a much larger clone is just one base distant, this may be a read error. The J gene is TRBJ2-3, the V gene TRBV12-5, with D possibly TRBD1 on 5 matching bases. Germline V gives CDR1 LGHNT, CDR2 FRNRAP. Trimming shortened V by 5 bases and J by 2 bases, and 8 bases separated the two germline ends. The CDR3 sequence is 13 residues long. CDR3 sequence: CASGTGVTDTQYF. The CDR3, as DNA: TGTGCTAGTGGTACAGGCGTCACAGATACGCAGTATTTT. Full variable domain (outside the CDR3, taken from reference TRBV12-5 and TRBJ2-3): DARVTQTPRHKVTEMGQEVTMRCQPILGHNTVFWYRQTMMQGLELLAYFRNRAPLDDSGMPKDRFSAEMPDATLATLKIQPSEPRDSAVYFCASGTGVTDTQYFGPGTRLTVL.

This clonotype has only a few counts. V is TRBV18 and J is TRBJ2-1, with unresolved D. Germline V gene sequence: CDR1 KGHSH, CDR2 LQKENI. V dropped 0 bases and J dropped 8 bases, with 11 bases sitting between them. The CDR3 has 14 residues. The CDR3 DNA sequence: TGTGCCAGCTCACCACCGGCGAACGTCGATGAGCAGTTCTTC. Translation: CASSPPANVDEQFF.

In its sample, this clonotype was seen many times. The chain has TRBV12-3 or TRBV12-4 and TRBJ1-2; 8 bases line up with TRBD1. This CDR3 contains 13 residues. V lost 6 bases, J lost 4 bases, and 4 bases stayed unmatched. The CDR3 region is CASRGQDIYGYTF. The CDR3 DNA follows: TGTGCCAGCAGGGGACAGGATATCTATGGCTACACCTTC.

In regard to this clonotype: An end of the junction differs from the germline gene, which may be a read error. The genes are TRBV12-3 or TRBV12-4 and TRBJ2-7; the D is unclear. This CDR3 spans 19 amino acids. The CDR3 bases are TGTACCAGCAGTTTAGTGGGAATGCAGCCGGCAAATAAGGGATACGAGCAGTACTTC. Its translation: CTSSLVGMQPANKGYEQYF.

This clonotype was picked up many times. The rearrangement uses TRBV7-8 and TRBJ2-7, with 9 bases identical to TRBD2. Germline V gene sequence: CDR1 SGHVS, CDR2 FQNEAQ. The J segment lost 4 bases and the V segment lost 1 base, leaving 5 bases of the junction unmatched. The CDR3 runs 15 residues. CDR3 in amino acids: CASSLDPGLAYEQYF. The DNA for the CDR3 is TGTGCCAGCAGCTTAGATCCTGGACTAGCGTACGAGCAGTACTTC.

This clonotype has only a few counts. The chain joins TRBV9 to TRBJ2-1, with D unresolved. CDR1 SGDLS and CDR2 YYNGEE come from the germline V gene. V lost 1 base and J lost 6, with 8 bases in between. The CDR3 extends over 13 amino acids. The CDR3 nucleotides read TGTGCCAGCAGCGTAAGGCCAGCCAATGAGCAGTTCTTC. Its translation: CASSVRPANEQFF.

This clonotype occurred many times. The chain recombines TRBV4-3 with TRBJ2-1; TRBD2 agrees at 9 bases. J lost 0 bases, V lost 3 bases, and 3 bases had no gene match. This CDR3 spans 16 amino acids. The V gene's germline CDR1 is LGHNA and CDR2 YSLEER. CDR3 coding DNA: TGCGCCAGCAGCCAGAAGGGACTAGCCTCCTACAATGAGCAGTTCTTC. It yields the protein CASSQKGLASYNEQFF.

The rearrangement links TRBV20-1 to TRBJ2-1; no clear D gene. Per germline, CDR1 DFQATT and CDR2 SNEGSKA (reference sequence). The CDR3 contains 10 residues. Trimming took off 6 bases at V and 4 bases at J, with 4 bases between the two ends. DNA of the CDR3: TGCAGTGCGGAGTACAATGAGCAGTTCTTC. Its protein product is CSAEYNEQFF.

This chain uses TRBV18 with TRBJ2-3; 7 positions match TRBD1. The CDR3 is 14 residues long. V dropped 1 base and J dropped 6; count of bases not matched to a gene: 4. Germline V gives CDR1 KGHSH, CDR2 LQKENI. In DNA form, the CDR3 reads TGTGCCAGCTCACCACAAGGGGGCCGTGATACGCAGTATTTT. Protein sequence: CASSPQGGRDTQYF.

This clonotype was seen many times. The CDR3 nucleotides are TGCAGTGCTGACCAACTAGGAAATGAGCAGTTCTTC. It is translated as CSADQLGNEQFF. This chain links TRBV20-1 with TRBJ2-1; a weak D match, TRBD2 (5 bases). This CDR3 is built from 12 residues. Between the trimmed V and J ends, which lost 5 bases and 7 bases, there was a span of 12 bases. From germline, CDR1 is DFQATT and CDR2 SNEGSKA (reference sequence).

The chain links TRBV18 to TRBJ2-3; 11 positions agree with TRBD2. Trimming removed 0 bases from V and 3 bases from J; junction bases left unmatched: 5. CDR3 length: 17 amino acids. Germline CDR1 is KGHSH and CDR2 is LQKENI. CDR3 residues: CASSPPSGRAGTDTQYF. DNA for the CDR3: TGTGCCAGCTCACCACCTAGCGGGAGGGCCGGGACAGATACGCAGTATTTT.

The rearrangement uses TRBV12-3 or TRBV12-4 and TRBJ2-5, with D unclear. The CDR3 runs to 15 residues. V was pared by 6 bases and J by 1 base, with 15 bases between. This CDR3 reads CASSLTTGPQETQYF. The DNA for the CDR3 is TGTGCCAGCAGCCTGACCACCGGTCCCCAAGAGACCCAGTACTTC.

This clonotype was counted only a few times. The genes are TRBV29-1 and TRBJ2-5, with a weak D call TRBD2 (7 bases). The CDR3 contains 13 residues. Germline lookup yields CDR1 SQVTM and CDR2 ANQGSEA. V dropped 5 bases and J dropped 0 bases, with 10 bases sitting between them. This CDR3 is CSVRGAHQETQYF. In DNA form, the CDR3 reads TGCAGCGTTCGGGGGGCCCACCAAGAGACCCAGTACTTC.

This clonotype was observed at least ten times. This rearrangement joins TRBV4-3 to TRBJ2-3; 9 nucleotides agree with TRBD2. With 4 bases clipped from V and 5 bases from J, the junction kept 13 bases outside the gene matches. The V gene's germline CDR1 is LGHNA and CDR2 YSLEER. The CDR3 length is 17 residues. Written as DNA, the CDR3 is TGCGCCAGCAGCCCCGGTTTGGGACTAGCTCTCGGAGATACGCAGTATTTT. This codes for CASSPGLGLALGDTQYF.

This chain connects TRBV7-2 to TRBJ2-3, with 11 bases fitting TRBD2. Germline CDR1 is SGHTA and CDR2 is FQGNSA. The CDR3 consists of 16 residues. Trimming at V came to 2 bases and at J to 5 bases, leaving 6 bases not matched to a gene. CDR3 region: CASSLLAGGSQDTQYF. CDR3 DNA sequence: TGTGCCAGCAGCTTATTAGCGGGAGGGTCCCAAGATACGCAGTATTTT.

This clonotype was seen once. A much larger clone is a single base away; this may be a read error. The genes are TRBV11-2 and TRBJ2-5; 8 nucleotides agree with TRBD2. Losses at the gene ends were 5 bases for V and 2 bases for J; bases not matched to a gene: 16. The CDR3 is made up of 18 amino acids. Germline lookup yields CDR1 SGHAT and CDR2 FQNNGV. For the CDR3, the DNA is TGTGCCAGCAGCACAGGGCGGATGGGCGGGGGGTCACAAGAGACCCAGTACTTC. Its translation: CASSTGRMGGGSQETQYF.

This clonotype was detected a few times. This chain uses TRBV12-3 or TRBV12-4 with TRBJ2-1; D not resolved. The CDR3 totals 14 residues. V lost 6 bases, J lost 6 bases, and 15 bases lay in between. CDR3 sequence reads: CASSTWNGRNEQFF. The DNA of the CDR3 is TGTGCCAGCAGCACCTGGAACGGTCGCAATGAGCAGTTCTTC.

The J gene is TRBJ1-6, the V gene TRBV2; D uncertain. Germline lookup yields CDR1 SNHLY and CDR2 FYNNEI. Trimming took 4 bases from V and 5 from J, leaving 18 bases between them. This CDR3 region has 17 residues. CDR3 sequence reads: CASSGARAFGDNSPLHF. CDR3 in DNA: TGTGCCAGCAGTGGAGCGAGGGCTTTTGGGGATAATTCACCCCTCCACTTT. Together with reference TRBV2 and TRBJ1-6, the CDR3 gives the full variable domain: EPEVTQTPSHQVTQMGQEVILRCVPISNHLYFYWYRQILGQKVEFLVSFYNNEISEKSEIFDDQFSVERPDGSNFTLKIRSTKLEDSAMYFCASSGARAFGDNSPLHFGNGTRLTVT.

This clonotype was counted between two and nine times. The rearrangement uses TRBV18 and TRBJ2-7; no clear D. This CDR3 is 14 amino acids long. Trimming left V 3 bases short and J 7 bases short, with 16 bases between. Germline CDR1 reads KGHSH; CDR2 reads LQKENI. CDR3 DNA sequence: TGTGCCAGCTCACCGGGCGAAGCCTACGGAGAGCAGTACTTC. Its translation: CASSPGEAYGEQYF.

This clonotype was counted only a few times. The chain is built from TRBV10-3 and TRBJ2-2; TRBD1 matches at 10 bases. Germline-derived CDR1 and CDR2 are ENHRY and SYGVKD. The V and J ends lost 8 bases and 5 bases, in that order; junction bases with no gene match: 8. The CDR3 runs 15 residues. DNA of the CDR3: TGTGCCATCCATGGGACAGGGGAGGGGACCGGGGAGCTGTTTTTT. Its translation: CAIHGTGEGTGELFF.

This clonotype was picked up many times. Written as DNA, the CDR3 is TGTGCCACCAGTGATCCGTCGGGTACTGAGCAGTTCTTC. Its protein product is CATSDPSGTEQFF. The chain is built from TRBV24-1 and TRBJ2-1; no reliable D call. CDR1 is KGHDR, CDR2 SFDVKD, per germline. V lost 3 bases, J lost 9 bases, and 11 bases lay in between. The CDR3 extends over 13 amino acids.

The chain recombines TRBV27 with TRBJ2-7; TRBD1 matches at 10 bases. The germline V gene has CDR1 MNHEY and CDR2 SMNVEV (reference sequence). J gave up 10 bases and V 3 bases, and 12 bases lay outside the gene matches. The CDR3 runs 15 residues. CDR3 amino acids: CASSLNAGTGVSQYF. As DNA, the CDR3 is TGTGCCAGCAGTTTGAATGCCGGGACAGGGGTCTCACAGTACTTC.

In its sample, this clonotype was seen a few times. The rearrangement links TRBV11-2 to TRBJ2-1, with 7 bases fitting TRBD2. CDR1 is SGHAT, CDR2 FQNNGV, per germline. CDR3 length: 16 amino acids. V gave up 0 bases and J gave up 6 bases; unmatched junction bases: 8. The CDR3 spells CASSLDHGGRGNEQFF. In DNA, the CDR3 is TGTGCCAGCAGCTTAGACCACGGCGGGAGAGGCAATGAGCAGTTCTTC.

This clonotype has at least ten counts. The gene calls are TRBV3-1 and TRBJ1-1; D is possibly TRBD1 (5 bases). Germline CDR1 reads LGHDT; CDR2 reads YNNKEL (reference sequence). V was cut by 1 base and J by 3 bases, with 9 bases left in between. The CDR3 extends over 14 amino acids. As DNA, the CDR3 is TGTGCCAGCAGCCAAGCAGGGATGGACACTGAAGCTTTCTTT. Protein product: CASSQAGMDTEAFF.

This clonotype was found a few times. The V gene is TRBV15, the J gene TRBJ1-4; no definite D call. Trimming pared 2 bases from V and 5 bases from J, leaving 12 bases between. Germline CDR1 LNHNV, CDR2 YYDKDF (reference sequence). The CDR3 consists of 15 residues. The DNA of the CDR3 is TGTGCCACCAGCAGAACCGACAAGAGAAATGAAAAACTGTTTTTT. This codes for CATSRTDKRNEKLFF.